This TCR beta chain was found in a study of T cells in Graves' hyperthyroidism and ophthalmopathy. The CDR3 runs to 15 residues. Looked up from germline, CDR1 is SGHRS and CDR2 is YFSETQ. V was clipped by 0 bases and J by 3 bases, with 13 bases between them. Ophthalmopathy cases scored 3 or more on the Clinical Activity Score and 4 or more on NOSPECS grade, with duration below 3 months. Any patient presenting with uncontrolled infection, other autoimmune disease, pregnancy or lactation was left out. This sample holds PBMCs from 9.5 to 10 ml fresh peripheral blood. TCR beta CDR3 region amplification was performed from RNA transcripts. The HTBI set primed first-round TCR CDR3 RT-PCR. Via MiXCR, TCRdb re-called the multiplex PCR reads, giving one row per CDR3 protein. This table has 660,000 or so distinct CDR3 sequences, more than 20% appearing once. Findings of the study overall: Using 13 V-J features, a model discriminated ophthalmopathy from stable hyperthyroidism.

Comments on this clonotype: Antigen specificity is unknown.

The sequence derives from a man between 25 and 39 years old with Graves' ophthalmopathy. The sample taken for sequencing was blood. This chain connects TRBV5-1 to TRBJ2-7; no definite D call. CDR3 bases: TGCGCCAGCAGCTTGGAACAGCCGAAAGACTACGAGCAGTACTTC. Protein product: CASSLEQPKDYEQYF.